Reported below is one T cell receptor beta chain. Its target is unknown. Germline V gene sequence: CDR1 MDHEN, CDR2 SYDVKM. Deletions cut 6 bases from V and 5 bases from J, with 13 bases between. The CDR3 is 14 residues long. The record originates from a study of OX40 agonist ivuxolimab in advanced cancers. Study-wide findings and caveats: Researchers report that CD8+ T cells had, on average, more expanded clones than CD4+.

Using immunoSEQ multiplex PCR, the repertoire was profiled, and TCRdb retains in-frame clones only, with some absent. Of about 35,000 clones listed, approximately 92% are singletons. The source of this sequence is an adult with an advanced solid tumor such as melanoma, head and neck, liver or kidney cancer. The chain joins TRBV28 to TRBJ2-2; D is possibly TRBD2 (6 bases). Sequenced here: CD4+ or CD8+ T cells sorted from blood, sampled in a trial of the OX40 agonist ivuxolimab. CDR3 nucleotide sequence: TGTGCCAGCAGCCAGCCGGGAGATACCGGGGAGCTGTTTTTT. Its protein is CASSQPGDTGELFF. Combining the CDR3 with reference TRBV28 and TRBJ2-2 gives the whole variable domain DVKVTQSSRYLVKRTGEKVFLECVQDMDHENMFWYRQDPGLGLRLIYFSYDVKMKEKGDIPEGYSVSREKKERFSLILESASTNQTSMYLCASSQPGDTGELFFGEGSRLTVL.